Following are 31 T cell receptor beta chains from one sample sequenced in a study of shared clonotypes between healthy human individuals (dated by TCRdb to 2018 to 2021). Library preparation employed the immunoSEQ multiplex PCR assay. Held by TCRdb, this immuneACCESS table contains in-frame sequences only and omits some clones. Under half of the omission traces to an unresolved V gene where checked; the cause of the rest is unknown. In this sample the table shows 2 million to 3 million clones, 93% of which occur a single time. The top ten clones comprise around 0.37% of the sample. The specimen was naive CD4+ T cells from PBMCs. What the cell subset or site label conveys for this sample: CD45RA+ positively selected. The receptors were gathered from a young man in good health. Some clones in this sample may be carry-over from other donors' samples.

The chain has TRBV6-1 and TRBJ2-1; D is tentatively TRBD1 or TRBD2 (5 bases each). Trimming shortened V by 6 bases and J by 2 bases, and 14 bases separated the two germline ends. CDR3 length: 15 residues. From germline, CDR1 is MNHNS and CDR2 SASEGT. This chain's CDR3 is CASRLGGNPYNEQFF. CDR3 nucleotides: TGTGCCAGCAGGCTTGGGGGTAACCCCTACAATGAGCAGTTCTTC.

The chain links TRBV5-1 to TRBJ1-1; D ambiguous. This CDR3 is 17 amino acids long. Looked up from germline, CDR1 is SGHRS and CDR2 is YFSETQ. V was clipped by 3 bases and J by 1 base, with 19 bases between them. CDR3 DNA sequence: TGCGCCAGCAGCTCCGGACCTTACAAAACCCAGAACACTGAAGCTTTCTTT. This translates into CASSSGPYKTQNTEAFF. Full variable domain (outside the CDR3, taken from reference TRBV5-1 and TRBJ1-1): KAGVTQTPRYLIKTRGQQVTLSCSPISGHRSVSWYQQTPGQGLQFLFEYFSETQRNKGNFPGRFSGRQFSNSRSEMNVSTLELGDSALYLCASSSGPYKTQNTEAFFGQGTRLTVV.

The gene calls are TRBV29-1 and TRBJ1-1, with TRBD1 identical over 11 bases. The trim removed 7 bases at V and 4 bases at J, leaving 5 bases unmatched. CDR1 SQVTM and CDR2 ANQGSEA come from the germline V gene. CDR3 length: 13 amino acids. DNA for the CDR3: TGCAGCGCCACGGACAGGGGGCTCACTGAAGCTTTCTTT. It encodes CSATDRGLTEAFF.

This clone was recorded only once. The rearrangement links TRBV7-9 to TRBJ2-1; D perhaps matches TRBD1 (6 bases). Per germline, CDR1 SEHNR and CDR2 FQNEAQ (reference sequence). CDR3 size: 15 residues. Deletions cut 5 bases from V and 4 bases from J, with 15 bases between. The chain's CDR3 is CASSLSWGLYNEQFF. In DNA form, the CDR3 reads TGTGCCAGCAGCCTTTCGTGGGGGCTATACAATGAGCAGTTCTTC.

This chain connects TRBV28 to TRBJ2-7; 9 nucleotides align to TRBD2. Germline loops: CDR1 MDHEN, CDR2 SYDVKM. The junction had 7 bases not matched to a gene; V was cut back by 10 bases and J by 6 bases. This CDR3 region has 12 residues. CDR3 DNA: TGTGCCACGGTTAGCGGGAGCCGCGAGCAGTACTTC. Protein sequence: CATVSGSREQYF.

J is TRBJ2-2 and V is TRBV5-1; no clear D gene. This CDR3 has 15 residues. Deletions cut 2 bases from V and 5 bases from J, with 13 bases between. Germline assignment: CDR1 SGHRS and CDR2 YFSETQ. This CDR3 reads CASSLPALGTGELFF. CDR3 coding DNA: TGCGCCAGCAGCTTACCAGCCTTGGGGACCGGGGAGCTGTTTTTT. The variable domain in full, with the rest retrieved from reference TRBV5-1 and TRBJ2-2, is KAGVTQTPRYLIKTRGQQVTLSCSPISGHRSVSWYQQTPGQGLQFLFEYFSETQRNKGNFPGRFSGRQFSNSRSEMNVSTLELGDSALYLCASSLPALGTGELFFGEGSRLTVL.

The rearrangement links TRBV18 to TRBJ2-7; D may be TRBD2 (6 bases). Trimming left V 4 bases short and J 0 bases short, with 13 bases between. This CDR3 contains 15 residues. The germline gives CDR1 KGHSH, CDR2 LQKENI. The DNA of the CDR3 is TGTGCCAGCTCACGAGGGTCCGGGAGCTCCTACGAGCAGTACTTC. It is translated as CASSRGSGSSYEQYF.

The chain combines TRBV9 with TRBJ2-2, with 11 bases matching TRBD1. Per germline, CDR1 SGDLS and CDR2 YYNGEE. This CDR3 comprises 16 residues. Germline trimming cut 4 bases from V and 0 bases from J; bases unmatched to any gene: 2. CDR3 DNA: TGTGCCAGCAGCCAGGGACAGGGGGCGAACACCGGGGAGCTGTTTTTT. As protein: CASSQGQGANTGELFF.

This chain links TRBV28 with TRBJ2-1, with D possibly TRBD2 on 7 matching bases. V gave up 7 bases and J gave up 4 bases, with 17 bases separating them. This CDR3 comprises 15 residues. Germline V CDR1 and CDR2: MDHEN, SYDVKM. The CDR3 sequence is CASTPPGGSYNEQFF. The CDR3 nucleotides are TGTGCCAGCACCCCCCCGGGGGGCTCGTACAATGAGCAGTTCTTC.

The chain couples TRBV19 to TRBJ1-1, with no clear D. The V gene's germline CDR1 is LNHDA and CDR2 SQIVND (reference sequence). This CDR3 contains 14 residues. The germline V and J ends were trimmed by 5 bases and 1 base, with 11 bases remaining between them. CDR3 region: CASSPLSRNTEAFF. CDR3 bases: TGTGCCAGTAGTCCCTTAAGCCGGAACACTGAAGCTTTCTTT.

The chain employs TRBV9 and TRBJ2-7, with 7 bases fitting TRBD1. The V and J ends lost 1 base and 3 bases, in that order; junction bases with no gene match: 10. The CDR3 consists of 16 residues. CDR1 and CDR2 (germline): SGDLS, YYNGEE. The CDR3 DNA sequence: TGTGCCAGCAGCGTACGACAGGGTACGAATTTCTACGAGCAGTACTTC. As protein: CASSVRQGTNFYEQYF.

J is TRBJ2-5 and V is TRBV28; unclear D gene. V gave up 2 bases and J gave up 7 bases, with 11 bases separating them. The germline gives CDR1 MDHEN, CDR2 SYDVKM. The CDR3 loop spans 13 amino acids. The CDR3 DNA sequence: TGTGCCAGCAGTTTACCGTCTGCGAGGACCCAGTACTTC. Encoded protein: CASSLPSARTQYF. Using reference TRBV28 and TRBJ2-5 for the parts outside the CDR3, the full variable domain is DVKVTQSSRYLVKRTGEKVFLECVQDMDHENMFWYRQDPGLGLRLIYFSYDVKMKEKGDIPEGYSVSREKKERFSLILESASTNQTSMYLCASSLPSARTQYFGPGTRLLVL.

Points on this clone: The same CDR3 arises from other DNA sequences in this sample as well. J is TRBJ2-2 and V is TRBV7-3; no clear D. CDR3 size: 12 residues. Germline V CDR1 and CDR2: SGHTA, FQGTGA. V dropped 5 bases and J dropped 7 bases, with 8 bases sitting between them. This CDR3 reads CASSPLGGELFF. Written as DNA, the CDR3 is TGTGCCAGCAGCCCCCTCGGCGGGGAGCTGTTTTTT.

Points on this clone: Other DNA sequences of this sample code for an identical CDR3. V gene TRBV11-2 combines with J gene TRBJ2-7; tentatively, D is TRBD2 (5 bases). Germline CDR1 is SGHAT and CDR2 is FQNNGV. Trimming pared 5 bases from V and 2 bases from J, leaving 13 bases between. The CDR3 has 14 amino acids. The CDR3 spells CASSLSTGTYEQYF. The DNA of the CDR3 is TGTGCCAGCAGCCTATCGACGGGGACCTACGAGCAGTACTTC.

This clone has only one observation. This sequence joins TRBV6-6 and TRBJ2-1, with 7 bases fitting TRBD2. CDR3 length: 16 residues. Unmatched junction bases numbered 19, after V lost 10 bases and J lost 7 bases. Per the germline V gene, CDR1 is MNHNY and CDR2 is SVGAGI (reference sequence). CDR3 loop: CATQKLAIPQGNEQFF. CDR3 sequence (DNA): TGTGCCACCCAGAAACTAGCGATCCCCCAAGGGAATGAGCAGTTCTTC.

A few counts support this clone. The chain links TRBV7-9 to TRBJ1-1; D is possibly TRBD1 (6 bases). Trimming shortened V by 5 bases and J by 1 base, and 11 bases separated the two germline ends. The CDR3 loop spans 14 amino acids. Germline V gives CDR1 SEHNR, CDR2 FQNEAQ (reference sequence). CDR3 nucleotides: TGTGCCAGCAGCGTATGGGACACGAACACTGAAGCTTTCTTT. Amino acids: CASSVWDTNTEAFF.

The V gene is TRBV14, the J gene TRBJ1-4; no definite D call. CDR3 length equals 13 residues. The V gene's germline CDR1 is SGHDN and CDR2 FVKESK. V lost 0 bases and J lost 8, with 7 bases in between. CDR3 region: CASSQDLGEKLFF. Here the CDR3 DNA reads TGTGCCAGCAGCCAAGATCTTGGAGAAAAACTGTTTTTT.

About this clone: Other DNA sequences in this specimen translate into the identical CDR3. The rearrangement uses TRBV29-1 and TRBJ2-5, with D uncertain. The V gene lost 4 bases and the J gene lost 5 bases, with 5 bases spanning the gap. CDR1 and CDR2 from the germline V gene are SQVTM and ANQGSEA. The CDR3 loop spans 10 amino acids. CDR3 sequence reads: CSVAGETQYF. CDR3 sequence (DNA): TGCAGCGTTGCCGGGGAGACCCAGTACTTC.

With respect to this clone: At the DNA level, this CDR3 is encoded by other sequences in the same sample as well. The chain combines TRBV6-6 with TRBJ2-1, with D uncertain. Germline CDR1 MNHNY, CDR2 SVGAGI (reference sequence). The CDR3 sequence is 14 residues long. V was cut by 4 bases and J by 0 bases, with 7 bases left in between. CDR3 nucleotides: TGTGCCAGCAGTTTGACGGGCTCCTACAATGAGCAGTTCTTC. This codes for CASSLTGSYNEQFF.

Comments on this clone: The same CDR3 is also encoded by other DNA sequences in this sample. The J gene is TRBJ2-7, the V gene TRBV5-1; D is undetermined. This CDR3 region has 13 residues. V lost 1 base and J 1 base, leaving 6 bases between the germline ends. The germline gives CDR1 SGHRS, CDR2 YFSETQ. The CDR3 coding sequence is TGCGCCAGCAGCTTGTCACAGTCCTACGAGCAGTACTTC. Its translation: CASSLSQSYEQYF.

DNA of the CDR3: TGTGCCAGCTCACCGACGCAGGCCACCAATCAGCCCCAGCATTTT. This sequence encodes CASSPTQATNQPQHF. The chain uses TRBV18 and TRBJ1-5; D call uncertain. The CDR3 runs to 15 residues. Per the germline V gene, CDR1 is KGHSH and CDR2 is LQKENI. The V gene lost 3 bases and the J gene lost 3 bases, with 12 bases spanning the gap. The whole variable domain, remainder taken from reference TRBV18 and TRBJ1-5, is NAGVMQNPRHLVRRRGQEARLRCSPMKGHSHVYWYRQLPEEGLKFMVYLQKENIIDESGMPKERFSAEFPKEGPSILRIQQVVRGDSAAYFCASSPTQATNQPQHFGDGTRLSIL.

CDR3 DNA sequence: TGTGCCAGCAGCTCCCTGCGAGGGGACACTGAAGCTTTCTTT. It encodes CASSSLRGDTEAFF. The chain recombines TRBV5-4 with TRBJ1-1; a possible D gene is TRBD1 (5 bases). In germline, CDR1 is SGHNT, CDR2 YYREEE (reference sequence). V shed 3 bases and J shed 3 bases, with 12 bases lying between them. The CDR3 covers 14 residues.

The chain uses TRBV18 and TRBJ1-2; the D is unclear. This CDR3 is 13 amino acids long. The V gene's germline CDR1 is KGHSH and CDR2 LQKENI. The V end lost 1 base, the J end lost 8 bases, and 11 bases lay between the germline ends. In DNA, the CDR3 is TGTGCCAGCTCACCACTCGATCCGCGGGGCTACACCTTC. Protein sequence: CASSPLDPRGYTF.

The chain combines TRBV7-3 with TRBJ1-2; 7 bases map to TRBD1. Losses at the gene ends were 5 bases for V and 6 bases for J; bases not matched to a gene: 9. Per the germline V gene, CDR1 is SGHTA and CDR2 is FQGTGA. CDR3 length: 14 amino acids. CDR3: CASSARQGSDGYTF. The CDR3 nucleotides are TGTGCCAGCAGCGCCCGACAGGGATCGGATGGCTACACCTTC. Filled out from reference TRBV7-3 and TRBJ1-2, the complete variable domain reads GAGVSQTPSNKVTEKGKYVELRCDPISGHTALYWYRQSLGQGPEFLIYFQGTGAADDSGLPNDRFFAVRPEGSVSTLKIQRTERGDSAVYLCASSARQGSDGYTFGSGTRLTVV.

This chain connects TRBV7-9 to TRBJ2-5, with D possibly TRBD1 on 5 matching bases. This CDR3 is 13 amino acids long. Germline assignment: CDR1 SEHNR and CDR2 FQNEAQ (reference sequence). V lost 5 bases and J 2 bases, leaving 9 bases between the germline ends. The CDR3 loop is CASSERQQETQYF. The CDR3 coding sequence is TGTGCCAGCAGCGAACGACAGCAAGAGACCCAGTACTTC.

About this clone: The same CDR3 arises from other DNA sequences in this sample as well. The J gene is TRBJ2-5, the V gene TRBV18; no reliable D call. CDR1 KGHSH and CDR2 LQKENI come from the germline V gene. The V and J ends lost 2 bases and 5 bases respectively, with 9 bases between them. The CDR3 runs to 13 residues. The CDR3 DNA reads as TGTGCCAGCTCACCAGGCAATGGGGAGACCCAGTACTTC. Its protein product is CASSPGNGETQYF. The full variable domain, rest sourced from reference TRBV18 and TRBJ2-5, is NAGVMQNPRHLVRRRGQEARLRCSPMKGHSHVYWYRQLPEEGLKFMVYLQKENIIDESGMPKERFSAEFPKEGPSILRIQQVVRGDSAAYFCASSPGNGETQYFGPGTRLLVL.

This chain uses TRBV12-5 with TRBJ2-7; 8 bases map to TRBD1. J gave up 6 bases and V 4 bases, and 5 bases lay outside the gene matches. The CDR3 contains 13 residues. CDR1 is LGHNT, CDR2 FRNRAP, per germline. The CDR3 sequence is CASGWDRMGEQYF. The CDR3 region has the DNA TGTGCTAGTGGTTGGGACAGGATGGGCGAGCAGTACTTC.

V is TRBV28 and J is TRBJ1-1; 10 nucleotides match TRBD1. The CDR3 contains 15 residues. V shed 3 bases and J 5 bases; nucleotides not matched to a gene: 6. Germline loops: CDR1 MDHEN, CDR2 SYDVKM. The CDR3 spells CASSFWTGGKTEAFF. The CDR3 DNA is TGTGCCAGCAGTTTCTGGACAGGGGGTAAAACTGAAGCTTTCTTT. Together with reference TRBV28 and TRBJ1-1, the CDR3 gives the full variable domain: DVKVTQSSRYLVKRTGEKVFLECVQDMDHENMFWYRQDPGLGLRLIYFSYDVKMKEKGDIPEGYSVSREKKERFSLILESASTNQTSMYLCASSFWTGGKTEAFFGQGTRLTVV.

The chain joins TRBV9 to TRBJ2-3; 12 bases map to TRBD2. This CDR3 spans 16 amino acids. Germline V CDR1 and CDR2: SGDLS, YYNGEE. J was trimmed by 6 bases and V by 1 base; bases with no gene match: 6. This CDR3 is CASSVTLAGGPDTQYF. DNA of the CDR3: TGTGCCAGCAGCGTAACCCTAGCGGGAGGGCCGGATACGCAGTATTTT.

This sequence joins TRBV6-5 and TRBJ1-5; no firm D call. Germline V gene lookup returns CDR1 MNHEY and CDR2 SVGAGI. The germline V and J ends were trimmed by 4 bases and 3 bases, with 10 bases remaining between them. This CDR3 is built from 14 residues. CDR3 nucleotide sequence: TGTGCCAGCAGTTTAAACAGACTCAATCAGCCCCAGCATTTT. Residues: CASSLNRLNQPQHF.

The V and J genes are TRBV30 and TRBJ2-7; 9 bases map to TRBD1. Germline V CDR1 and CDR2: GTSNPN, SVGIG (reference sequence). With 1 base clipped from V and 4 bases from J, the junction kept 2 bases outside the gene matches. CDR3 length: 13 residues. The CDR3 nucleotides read TGTGCCTGGAGTGAGGGACAGGGTTACGAGCAGTACTTC. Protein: CAWSEGQGYEQYF.